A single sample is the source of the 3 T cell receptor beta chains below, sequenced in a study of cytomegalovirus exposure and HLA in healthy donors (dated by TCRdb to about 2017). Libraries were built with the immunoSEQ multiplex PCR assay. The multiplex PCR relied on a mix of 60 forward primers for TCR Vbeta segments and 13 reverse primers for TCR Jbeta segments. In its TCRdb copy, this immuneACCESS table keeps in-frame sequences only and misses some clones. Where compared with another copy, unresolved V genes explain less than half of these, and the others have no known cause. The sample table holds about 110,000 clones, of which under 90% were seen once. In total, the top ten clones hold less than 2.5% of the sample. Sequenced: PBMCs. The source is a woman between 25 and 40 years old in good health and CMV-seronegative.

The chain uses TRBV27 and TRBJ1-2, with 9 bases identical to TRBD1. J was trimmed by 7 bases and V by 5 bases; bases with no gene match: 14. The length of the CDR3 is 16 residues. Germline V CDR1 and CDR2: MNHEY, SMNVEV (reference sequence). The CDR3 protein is CASSAWEDRGFFGYTF. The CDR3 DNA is TGTGCCAGCAGTGCCTGGGAGGACAGGGGTTTTTTTGGCTACACCTTC.

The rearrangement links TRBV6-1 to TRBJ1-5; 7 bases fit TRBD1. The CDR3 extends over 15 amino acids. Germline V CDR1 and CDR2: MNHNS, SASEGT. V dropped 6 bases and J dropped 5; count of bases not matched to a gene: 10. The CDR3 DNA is TGTGCCAGCAGACACAACGACAGGGTGGATCAGCCCCAGCATTTT. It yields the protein CASRHNDRVDQPQHF.

The chain's CDR3 is CASSLRSGSYEQYF. CDR3 coding DNA: TGTGCCAGCAGTTTGAGGAGCGGGAGTTACGAGCAGTACTTC. The chain joins TRBV28 to TRBJ2-7; 8 bases agree with TRBD2. Germline values: CDR1 MDHEN, CDR2 SYDVKM. The length of the CDR3 is 14 residues. J gave up 4 bases and V 3 bases, and 5 bases lay outside the gene matches.